Below are 2 T cell receptor beta chains sequenced from a single sample in a study of blood T cell repertoires in COVID-19. Clones were read by immunoSEQ multiplex PCR, and TCRdb kept only the in-frame ones, dropping some. The data hold roughly 150,000 clones, with roughly 91% observed a single time. Specimen: peripheral blood. The source is a man aged 55 to 69 with active or convalescent COVID-19.

The V call is TRBV2, the J call TRBJ2-3; weak D call: TRBD1 (5 bases). Germline V gene sequence: CDR1 SNHLY, CDR2 FYNNEI. The V end was cut by 8 bases, the J end by 3 bases, with 15 bases between. The CDR3 extends over 14 amino acids. Here the CDR3 reads CASSGSSGTDTQYF. The CDR3 DNA follows: TGTGCCAGCTCCGGTTCTTCAGGGACAGATACGCAGTATTTT. The full variable domain, with the rest looked up from reference TRBV2 and TRBJ2-3, is EPEVTQTPSHQVTQMGQEVILRCVPISNHLYFYWYRQILGQKVEFLVSFYNNEISEKSEIFDDQFSVERPDGSNFTLKIRSTKLEDSAMYFCASSGSSGTDTQYFGPGTRLTVL.

CDR3 residues: CVHPRERDYNEQFF. CDR3 in DNA: TGTGTCCATCCTAGGGAGAGGGACTACAATGAGCAGTTCTTC. This chain links TRBV10-3 with TRBJ2-1, with TRBD2 as a possible D gene (5 bases). In germline, CDR1 is ENHRY, CDR2 SYGVKD. This CDR3 region has 14 residues.